The 17 T cell receptor beta chains below were found in one sample sequenced in a study of identical twins. MiXCR was run by TCRdb on the 5' RACE reads, yielding one entry per CDR3 protein. The sample contains around 220,000 distinct CDR3 sequences, around an eighth of which appear only once. Sequenced input: memory (CD45RO+) T cells sorted from blood. Receptor source: a woman under 30 in good health.

This clonotype was seen repeatedly, ten times or more. The chain has TRBV5-1 and TRBJ1-5, with TRBD1 identical over 7 bases. The CDR3 sequence is 14 residues long. Germline values: CDR1 SGHRS, CDR2 YFSETQ. The trim removed 0 bases at V and 7 bases at J, leaving 4 bases unmatched. The CDR3 DNA sequence: TGCGCCAGCAGCTTGGGACAGGGAGGGCAGCCCCAGCATTTT. Protein sequence: CASSLGQGGQPQHF.

This rearrangement joins TRBV7-2 to TRBJ2-1; 8 bases fit TRBD2. Looked up from germline, CDR1 is SGHTA and CDR2 is FQGNSA. CDR3 length equals 15 residues. V lost 3 bases, J lost 7 bases, and 8 bases stayed unmatched. As DNA, the CDR3 is TGTGCCAGCAGCTTCCTGCCGGGACTAGGAAATGAGCAGTTCTTC. Translation: CASSFLPGLGNEQFF.

The V and J genes are TRBV11-2 and TRBJ2-1; TRBD2 aligns across 9 bases. CDR1 is SGHAT and CDR2 is FQNNGV in the germline V gene. V trimming: 1 base; J trimming: 5 bases; junction bases outside the gene matches: 6. The CDR3 runs 16 residues. The CDR3 nucleotides are TGTGCCAGCAGCTTAGTGGGCGGGAGGGCCCACAATGAGCAGTTCTTC. It is translated as CASSLVGGRAHNEQFF.

The chain couples TRBV5-6 to TRBJ2-1, with 11 bases identical to TRBD2. V shed 3 bases, J shed 2 bases, and the junction held 10 bases outside the gene matches. Germline CDR1 SGHDT, CDR2 YYEEEE. The CDR3 sequence is 18 residues long. CDR3 nucleotides: TGTGCCAGCAGCTCCGTAGCGGGAGGGCAGACGACCTACAATGAGCAGTTCTTC. It specifies CASSSVAGGQTTYNEQFF. Full variable domain (rest looked up from reference TRBV5-6 and TRBJ2-1): DAGVTQSPTHLIKTRGQQVTLRCSPKSGHDTVSWYQQALGQGPQFIFQYYEEEERQRGNFPDRFSGHQFPNYSSELNVNALLLGDSALYLCASSSVAGGQTTYNEQFFGPGTRLTVL.

This clonotype was found a few times. This chain uses TRBV12-3 or TRBV12-4 with TRBJ1-2, with D uncertain. Trimming removed 3 bases from V and 7 bases from J, with 15 bases in between. CDR3 length equals 14 residues. The CDR3 loop reads CASSFAVRQSGYTF. The CDR3, as DNA: TGTGCCAGCAGTTTTGCGGTTCGGCAGAGTGGCTACACCTTC.

J is TRBJ2-7 and V is TRBV5-1; TRBD1 is a possible D gene (5 bases). The CDR3 is 15 residues long. V was cut by 0 bases and J by 2 bases, with 12 bases left in between. Germline CDR1 reads SGHRS; CDR2 reads YFSETQ. As DNA, the CDR3 is TGCGCCAGCAGCTTGGCGGCAGGGATAACCTACGAGCAGTACTTC. Translating gives CASSLAAGITYEQYF.

This clonotype has at least ten counts. V is TRBV14 and J is TRBJ1-1; TRBD1 aligns across 9 bases. The V segment lost 4 bases and the J segment 9 bases; nucleotides outside the gene matches: 9. The CDR3 spans 14 residues. Germline V lookup: CDR1 SGHDN, CDR2 FVKESK. CDR3 coding DNA: TGTGCCAGCAGCCCTTACTTACAGGGGGCTAAAGCTTTCTTT. It codes for CASSPYLQGAKAFF.

This clonotype has only a few counts. The chain is built from TRBV6-2 or TRBV6-3 and TRBJ1-4; 7 bases are shared with TRBD1. Germline CDR1 reads MNHEY; CDR2 reads SVGEGT. CDR3 size: 15 residues. The ends lost 2 bases at V and 8 bases at J; junction bases unmatched: 8. CDR3 DNA: TGTGCCAGCAGTTACCCGCATGGGACAGTGGAAAAACTGTTTTTT. Translating gives CASSYPHGTVEKLFF.

This clonotype was counted between two and nine times. The chain recombines TRBV5-5 with TRBJ2-1, with 9 bases matching TRBD2. CDR3 size: 14 residues. Germline V gene sequence: CDR1 SGHKS, CDR2 YYEKEE (reference sequence). Trimming cost V 4 bases and J 9 bases; bases outside gene matches: 8. The DNA for the CDR3 is TGTGCCAGCAGCATGACTAGCGGATCTATTGAGCAGTTCTTC. It yields the protein CASSMTSGSIEQFF.

This clonotype was counted only a few times. The chain has TRBV12-3 or TRBV12-4 and TRBJ1-1; D perhaps matches TRBD1 (5 bases). The length of the CDR3 is 14 residues. The germline V and J ends were trimmed by 3 bases and 5 bases, with 13 bases remaining between them. CDR3 protein: CASSFGGGVTEAFF. For the CDR3, the DNA is TGTGCCAGCAGTTTCGGCGGGGGAGTGACTGAAGCTTTCTTT.

This clonotype was seen a few times. The rearrangement links TRBV7-6 to TRBJ2-3, with 7 nucleotides matching TRBD1. V was clipped by 5 bases and J by 4 bases; unmatched bases: 9. Germline V gives CDR1 SGHVS, CDR2 FNYEAQ. The CDR3 runs 15 residues. CDR3 sequence (DNA): TGTGCCAGCAGCGAATGGACAGGAGGAGCAGATACGCAGTATTTT. Protein: CASSEWTGGADTQYF. Filled out from reference TRBV7-6 and TRBJ2-3, the complete variable domain reads GAGVSQSPRYKVTKRGQDVALRCDPISGHVSLYWYRQALGQGPEFLTYFNYEAQQDKSGLPNDRFSAERPEGSISTLTIQRTEQRDSAMYRCASSEWTGGADTQYFGPGTRLTVL.

In its sample, this clonotype was seen a few times. This chain links TRBV20-1 with TRBJ1-1; D gene unclear. The CDR3 covers 13 residues. Germline loops: CDR1 DFQATT, CDR2 SNEGSKA (reference sequence). V dropped 4 bases and J dropped 0 bases, with 9 bases sitting between them. CDR3 amino acids: CSATGGLNTEAFF. The CDR3 bases are TGCAGTGCTACGGGCGGATTGAACACTGAAGCTTTCTTT.

This clonotype occurred a few times. The J gene is TRBJ2-7, the V gene TRBV2; no reliable D call. The CDR3 is 11 amino acids. V gave up 6 bases and J gave up 7 bases, with 10 bases separating them. Germline V lookup: CDR1 SNHLY, CDR2 FYNNEI. The CDR3 reads CASSPRWEQYF. The CDR3 nucleotides read TGTGCCAGCAGCCCTCGGTGGGAGCAGTACTTC.

This clonotype came up many times. The chain is built from TRBV7-2 and TRBJ2-3; 9 positions agree with TRBD2. The V segment lost 6 bases and the J segment 2 bases; nucleotides outside the gene matches: 9. The germline gives CDR1 SGHTA, CDR2 FQGNSA. This CDR3 spans 16 amino acids. The CDR3 loop reads CASSLRLAVPTDTQYF. For the CDR3, the DNA is TGTGCCAGCAGTCTGAGACTAGCGGTCCCCACAGATACGCAGTATTTT.

This rearrangement joins TRBV9 to TRBJ2-5, with D perhaps matching TRBD1 (5 bases). The V end was cut by 0 bases, the J end by 5 bases, with 11 bases between. There are 14 residues in the CDR3. Germline values: CDR1 SGDLS, CDR2 YYNGEE. The DNA for the CDR3 is TGTGCCAGCAGCGTAGGGCAGGGTAGCGAGACCCAGTACTTC. It codes for CASSVGQGSETQYF.

This chain links TRBV7-9 with TRBJ2-7, with D perhaps matching TRBD1 (6 bases). V lost 6 bases, J lost 9 bases, and 15 bases lay in between. The CDR3 is 12 residues long. Germline CDR1 and CDR2: SEHNR and FQNEAQ (reference sequence). The CDR3 loop reads CASSETGPGQYF. The DNA for the CDR3 is TGTGCCAGCAGTGAGACAGGACCGGGGCAGTACTTC.

This clonotype showed up just a few times. The J gene is TRBJ1-2, the V gene TRBV27, with D perhaps TRBD1 (6 bases). The CDR3 totals 15 residues. Germline CDR1 and CDR2: MNHEY and SMNVEV (reference sequence). Trimming shortened V by 5 bases and J by 4 bases, and 17 bases separated the two germline ends. The CDR3 bases are TGTGCCAGCAGTCAGGGCGGGGGCCGGGGCTATGGCTACACCTTC. Its protein product is CASSQGGGRGYGYTF.